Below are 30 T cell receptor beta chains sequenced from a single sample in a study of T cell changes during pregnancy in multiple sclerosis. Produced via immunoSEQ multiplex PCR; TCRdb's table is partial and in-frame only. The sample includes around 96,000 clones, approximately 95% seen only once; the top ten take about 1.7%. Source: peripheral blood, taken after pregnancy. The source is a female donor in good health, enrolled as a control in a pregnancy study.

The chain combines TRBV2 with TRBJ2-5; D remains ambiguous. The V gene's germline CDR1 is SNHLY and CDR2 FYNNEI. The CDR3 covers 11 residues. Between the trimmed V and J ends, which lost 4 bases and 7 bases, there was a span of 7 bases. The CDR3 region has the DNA TGTGCCAGCAGTGGCGGCCGGACCCAGTACTTC. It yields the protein CASSGGRTQYF.

CDR3 in amino acids: CASSFGGEETQYF. For the CDR3, the DNA is TGTGCCAGCAGTTTCGGAGGGGAAGAGACCCAGTACTTC. V and J are TRBV5-4 and TRBJ2-5, with D tentatively TRBD2 (6 bases). This CDR3 is 13 amino acids long. V was clipped by 5 bases and J by 3 bases, with 11 bases between them. CDR1 and CDR2 from the germline V gene are SGHNT and YYREEE (reference sequence).

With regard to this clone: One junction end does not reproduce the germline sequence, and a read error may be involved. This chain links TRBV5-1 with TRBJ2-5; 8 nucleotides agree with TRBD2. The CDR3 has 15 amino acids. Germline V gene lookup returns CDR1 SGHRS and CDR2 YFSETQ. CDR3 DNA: TGCGCCAGCCGCAAGGTGACTAGCGAACAAGAGAGCCAGTACTTC. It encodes CASRKVTSEQESQYF.

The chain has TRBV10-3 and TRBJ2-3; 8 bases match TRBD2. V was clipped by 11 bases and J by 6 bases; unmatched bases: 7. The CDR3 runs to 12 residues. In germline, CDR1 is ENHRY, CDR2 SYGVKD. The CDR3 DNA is TGTGCCGCCCGGGGGGGGTCCGATACGCAGTATTTT. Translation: CAARGGSDTQYF.

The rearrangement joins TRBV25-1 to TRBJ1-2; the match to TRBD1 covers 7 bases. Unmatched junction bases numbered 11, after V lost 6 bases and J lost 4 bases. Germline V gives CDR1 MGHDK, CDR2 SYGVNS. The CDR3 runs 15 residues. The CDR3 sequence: CASSRRGDSLYGYTF. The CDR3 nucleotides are TGTGCCAGCAGCAGAAGAGGGGACAGCCTCTATGGCTACACCTTC.

The CDR3 protein is CASSETLANNEQFF. As DNA, the CDR3 is TGCGCCAGCAGCGAAACTCTTGCTAACAATGAGCAGTTCTTC. The chain has TRBV5-1 and TRBJ2-1, with no clear D. Germline V gene lookup returns CDR1 SGHRS and CDR2 YFSETQ. V lost 4 bases to trimming and J lost 5 bases, with 13 bases between them. The length of the CDR3 is 14 residues. The full variable domain, with the rest looked up from reference TRBV5-1 and TRBJ2-1, is KAGVTQTPRYLIKTRGQQVTLSCSPISGHRSVSWYQQTPGQGLQFLFEYFSETQRNKGNFPGRFSGRQFSNSRSEMNVSTLELGDSALYLCASSETLANNEQFFGPGTRLTVL.

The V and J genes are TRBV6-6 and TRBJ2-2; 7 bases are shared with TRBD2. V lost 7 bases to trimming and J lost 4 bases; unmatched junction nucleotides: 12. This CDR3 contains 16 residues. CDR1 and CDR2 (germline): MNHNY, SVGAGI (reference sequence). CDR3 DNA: TGTGCCAGCACCTCGGGGAGGGGCAGTAGCACCGGGGAGCTGTTTTTT. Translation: CASTSGRGSSTGELFF.

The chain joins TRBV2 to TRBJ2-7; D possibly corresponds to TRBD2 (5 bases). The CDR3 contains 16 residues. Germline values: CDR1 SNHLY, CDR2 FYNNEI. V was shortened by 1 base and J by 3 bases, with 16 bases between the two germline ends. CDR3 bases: TGTGCCAGCAGTGAAGGCCCGGCAGGAGGTTTCTACGAGCAGTACTTC. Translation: CASSEGPAGGFYEQYF.

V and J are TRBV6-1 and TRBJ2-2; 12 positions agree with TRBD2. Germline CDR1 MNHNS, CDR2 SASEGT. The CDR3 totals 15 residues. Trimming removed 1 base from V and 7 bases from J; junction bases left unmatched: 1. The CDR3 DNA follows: TGTGCCAGCAGTGAAGAGACTAGCGGGAGCGGGGAGCTGTTTTTT. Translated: CASSEETSGSGELFF.

In DNA, the CDR3 is TGCGCCAGCAGACCTGGACAGGGGCTTATCTCTGAAGCTTTCTTT. Its translation: CASRPGQGLISEAFF. The gene calls are TRBV5-1 and TRBJ1-1, with TRBD1 identical over 9 bases. The CDR3 sequence is 15 residues long. Per germline, CDR1 SGHRS and CDR2 YFSETQ. Germline trimming cut 5 bases from V and 6 bases from J; bases unmatched to any gene: 11.

In nucleotides, the CDR3 is TGCGCCAGCAGCCGGGACAGGAGTTTTACCCAGTACTTC. The encoded protein is CASSRDRSFTQYF. The chain carries TRBV5-1 and TRBJ2-5; 8 bases match TRBD1. CDR1 is SGHRS, CDR2 YFSETQ, per germline. V lost 4 bases to trimming and J lost 8 bases; unmatched junction nucleotides: 7. The CDR3 is made up of 13 amino acids.

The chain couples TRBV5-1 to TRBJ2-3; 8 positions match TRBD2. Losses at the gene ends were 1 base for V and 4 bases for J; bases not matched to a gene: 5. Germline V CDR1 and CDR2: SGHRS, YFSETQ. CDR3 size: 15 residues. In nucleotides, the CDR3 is TGCGCCAGCAGCTTGTTCGAAGCGGGAGCAGATACGCAGTATTTT. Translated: CASSLFEAGADTQYF.

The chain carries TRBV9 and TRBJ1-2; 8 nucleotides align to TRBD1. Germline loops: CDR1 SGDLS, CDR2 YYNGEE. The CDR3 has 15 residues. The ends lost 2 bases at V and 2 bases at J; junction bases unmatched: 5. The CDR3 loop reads CASSVGQGVNYGYTF. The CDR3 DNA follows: TGTGCCAGCAGCGTCGGACAGGGCGTCAACTATGGCTACACCTTC.

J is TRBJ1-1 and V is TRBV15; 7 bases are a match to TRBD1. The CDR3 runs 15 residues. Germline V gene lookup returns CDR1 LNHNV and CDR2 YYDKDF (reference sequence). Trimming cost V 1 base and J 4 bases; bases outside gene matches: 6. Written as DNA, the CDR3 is TGTGCCACCAGCAGAGCACAGGGGTATTCCACTGAAGCTTTCTTT. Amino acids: CATSRAQGYSTEAFF. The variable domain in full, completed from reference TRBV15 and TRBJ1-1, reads DAMVIQNPRYQVTQFGKPVTLSCSQTLNHNVMYWYQQKSSQAPKLLFHYYDKDFNNEADTPDNFQSRRPNTSFCFLDIRSPGLGDTAMYLCATSRAQGYSTEAFFGQGTRLTVV.

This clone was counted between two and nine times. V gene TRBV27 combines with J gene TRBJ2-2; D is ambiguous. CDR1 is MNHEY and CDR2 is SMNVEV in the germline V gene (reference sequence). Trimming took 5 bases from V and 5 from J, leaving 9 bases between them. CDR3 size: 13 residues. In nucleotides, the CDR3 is TGTGCCAGCAGTCTCCAGGTTACCGGGGAGCTGTTTTTT. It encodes CASSLQVTGELFF.

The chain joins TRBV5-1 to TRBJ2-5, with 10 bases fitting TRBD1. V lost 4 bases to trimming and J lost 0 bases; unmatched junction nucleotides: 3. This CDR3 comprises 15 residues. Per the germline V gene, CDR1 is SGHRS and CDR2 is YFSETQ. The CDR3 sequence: CASSGGQGYQETQYF. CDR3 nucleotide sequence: TGCGCCAGCAGCGGGGGACAGGGGTACCAAGAGACCCAGTACTTC.

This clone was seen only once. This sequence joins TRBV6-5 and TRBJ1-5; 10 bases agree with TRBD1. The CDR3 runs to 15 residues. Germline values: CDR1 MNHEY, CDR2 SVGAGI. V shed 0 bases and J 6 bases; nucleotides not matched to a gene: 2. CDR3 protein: CASSYSRTGGQPQHF. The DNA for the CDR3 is TGTGCCAGCAGTTACTCAAGGACAGGGGGTCAGCCCCAGCATTTT.

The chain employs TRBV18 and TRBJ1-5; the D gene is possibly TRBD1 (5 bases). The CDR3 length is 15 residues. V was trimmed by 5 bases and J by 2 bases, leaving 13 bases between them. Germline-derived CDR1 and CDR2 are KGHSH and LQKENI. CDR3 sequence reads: CASSSQQGGNQPQHF. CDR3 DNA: TGTGCCAGCTCATCACAGCAGGGTGGCAATCAGCCCCAGCATTTT.

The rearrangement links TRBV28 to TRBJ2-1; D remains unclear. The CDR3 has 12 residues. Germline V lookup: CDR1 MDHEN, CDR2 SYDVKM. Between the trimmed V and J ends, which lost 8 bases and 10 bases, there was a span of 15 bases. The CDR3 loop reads CASCSAPVEQFF. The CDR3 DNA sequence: TGTGCCAGCTGTTCAGCGCCGGTCGAGCAGTTCTTC.

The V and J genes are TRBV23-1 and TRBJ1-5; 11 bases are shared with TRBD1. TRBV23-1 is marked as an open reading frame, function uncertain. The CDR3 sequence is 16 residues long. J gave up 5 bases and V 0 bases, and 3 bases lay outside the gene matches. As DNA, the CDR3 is TGCGCCAGCAGTCAATCAAGGGACAGGGGGGATCAGCCCCAGCATTTT. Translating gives CASSQSRDRGDQPQHF.

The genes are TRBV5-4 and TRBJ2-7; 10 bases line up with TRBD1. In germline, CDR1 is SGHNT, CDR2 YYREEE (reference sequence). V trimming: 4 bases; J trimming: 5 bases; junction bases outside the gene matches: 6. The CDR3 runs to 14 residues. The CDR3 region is CASSPDRGIHEQYF. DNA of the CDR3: TGTGCCAGCAGCCCGGACAGGGGGATCCACGAGCAGTACTTC.

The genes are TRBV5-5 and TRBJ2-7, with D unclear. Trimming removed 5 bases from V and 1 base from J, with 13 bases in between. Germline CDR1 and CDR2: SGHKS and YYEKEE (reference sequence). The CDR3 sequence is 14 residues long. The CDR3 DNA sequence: TGTGCCAGCAGTTTACTTCCCGGGTCCTACGAGCAGTACTTC. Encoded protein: CASSLLPGSYEQYF.

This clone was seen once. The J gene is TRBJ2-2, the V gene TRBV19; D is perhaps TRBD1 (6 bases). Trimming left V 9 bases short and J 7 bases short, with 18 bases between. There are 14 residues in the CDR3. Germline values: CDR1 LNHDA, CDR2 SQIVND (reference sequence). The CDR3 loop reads CASREGGNSGELFF. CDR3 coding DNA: TGTGCCAGCAGAGAAGGGGGAAATAGCGGGGAGCTGTTTTTT.

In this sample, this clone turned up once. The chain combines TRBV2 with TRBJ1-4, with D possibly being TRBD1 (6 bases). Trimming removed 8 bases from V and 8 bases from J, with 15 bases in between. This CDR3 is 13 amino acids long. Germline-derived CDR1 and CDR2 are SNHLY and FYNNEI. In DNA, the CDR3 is TGTGCCAGCTTCCGGGACAATCGCGAAAAACTGTTTTTT. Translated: CASFRDNREKLFF.

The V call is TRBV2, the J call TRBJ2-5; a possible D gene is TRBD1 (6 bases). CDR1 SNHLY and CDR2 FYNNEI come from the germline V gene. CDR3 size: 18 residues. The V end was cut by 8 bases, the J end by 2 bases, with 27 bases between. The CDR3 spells CASDPGLPQGSSQETQYF. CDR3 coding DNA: TGTGCCAGCGACCCGGGCTTACCACAGGGCTCGTCACAAGAGACCCAGTACTTC.

The CDR3 nucleotides read TGCGCCAGCAGCTCAACTAGTTTCCTCAATGAGCAGTTCTTC. Its protein is CASSSTSFLNEQFF. The J gene is TRBJ2-1, the V gene TRBV5-1, with a tentative D call TRBD2 (5 bases). This CDR3 has 14 residues. V gave up 3 bases and J gave up 6 bases, with 13 bases separating them. Germline CDR1 reads SGHRS; CDR2 reads YFSETQ.

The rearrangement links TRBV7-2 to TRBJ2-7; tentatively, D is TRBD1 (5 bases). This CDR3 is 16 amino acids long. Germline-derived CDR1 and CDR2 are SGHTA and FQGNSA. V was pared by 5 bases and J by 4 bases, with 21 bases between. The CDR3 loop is CASSPQVGAHIYEQYF. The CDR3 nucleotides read TGTGCCAGCAGCCCCCAGGTTGGGGCCCATATTTACGAGCAGTACTTC.

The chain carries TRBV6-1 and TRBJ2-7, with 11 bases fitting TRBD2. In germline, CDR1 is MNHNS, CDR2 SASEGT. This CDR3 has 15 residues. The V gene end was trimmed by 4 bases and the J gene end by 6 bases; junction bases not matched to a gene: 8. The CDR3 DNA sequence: TGTGCCAGCAGTGCCTTAACTAGCGGGAGAGCCGAGCAGTACTTC. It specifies CASSALTSGRAEQYF.

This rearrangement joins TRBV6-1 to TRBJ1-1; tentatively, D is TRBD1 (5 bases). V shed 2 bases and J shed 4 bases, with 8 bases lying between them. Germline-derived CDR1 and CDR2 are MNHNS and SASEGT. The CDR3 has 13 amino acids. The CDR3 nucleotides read TGTGCCAGCAGTGAAACACAGGCCACTGAAGCTTTCTTT. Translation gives CASSETQATEAFF.

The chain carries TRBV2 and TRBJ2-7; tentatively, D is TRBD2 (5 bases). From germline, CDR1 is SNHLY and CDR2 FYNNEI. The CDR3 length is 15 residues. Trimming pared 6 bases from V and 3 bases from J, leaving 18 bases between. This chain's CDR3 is CASRGVGGARYEQYF. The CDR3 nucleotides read TGTGCCAGCAGGGGAGTAGGCGGAGCACGCTACGAGCAGTACTTC.